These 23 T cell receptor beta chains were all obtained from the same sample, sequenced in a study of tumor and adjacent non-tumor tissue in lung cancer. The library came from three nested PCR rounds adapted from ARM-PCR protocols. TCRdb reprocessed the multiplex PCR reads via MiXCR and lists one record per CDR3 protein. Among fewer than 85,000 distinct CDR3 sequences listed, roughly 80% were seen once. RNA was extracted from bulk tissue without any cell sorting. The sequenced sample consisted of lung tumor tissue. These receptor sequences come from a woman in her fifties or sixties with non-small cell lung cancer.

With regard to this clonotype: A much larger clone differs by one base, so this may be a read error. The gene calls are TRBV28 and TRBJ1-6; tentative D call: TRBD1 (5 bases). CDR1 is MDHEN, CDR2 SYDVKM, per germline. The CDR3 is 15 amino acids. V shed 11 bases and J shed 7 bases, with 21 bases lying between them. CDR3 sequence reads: CASSREGIANSPLHF. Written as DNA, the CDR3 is TGTGCCTCCTCAAGGGAGGGGATAGCGAATTCACCCCTCCACTTT.

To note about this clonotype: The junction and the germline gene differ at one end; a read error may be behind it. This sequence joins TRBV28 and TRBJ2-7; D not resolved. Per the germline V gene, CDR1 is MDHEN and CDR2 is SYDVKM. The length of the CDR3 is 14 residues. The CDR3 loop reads CASSFFRRSYGQYF. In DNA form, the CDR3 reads TGTGCCAGCAGTTTTTTTAGGCGCTCCTACGGGCAGTACTTC.

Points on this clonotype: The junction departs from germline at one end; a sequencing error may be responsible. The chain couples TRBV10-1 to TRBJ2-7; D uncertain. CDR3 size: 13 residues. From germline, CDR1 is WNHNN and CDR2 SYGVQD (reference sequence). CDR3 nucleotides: TGCGCCGGCAGTGTCGCAGGATCCTACGAGCAGTACTTC. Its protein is CAGSVAGSYEQYF.

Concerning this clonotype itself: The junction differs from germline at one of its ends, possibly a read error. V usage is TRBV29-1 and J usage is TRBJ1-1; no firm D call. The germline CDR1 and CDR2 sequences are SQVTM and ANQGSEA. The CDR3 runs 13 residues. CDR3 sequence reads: CSVTVMANTETFF. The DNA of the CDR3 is TGCAGCGTCACGGTTATGGCGAACACTGAAACTTTCTTT.

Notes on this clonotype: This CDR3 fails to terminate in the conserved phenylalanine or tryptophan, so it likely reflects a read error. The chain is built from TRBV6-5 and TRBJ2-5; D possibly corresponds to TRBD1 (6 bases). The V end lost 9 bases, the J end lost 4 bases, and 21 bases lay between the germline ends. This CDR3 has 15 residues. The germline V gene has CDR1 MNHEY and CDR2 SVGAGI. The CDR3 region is CASSPLGTFPETQYL. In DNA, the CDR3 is TGTGCCAGTAGTCCCCTCGGGACATTTCCAGAGACCCAGTACTTA.

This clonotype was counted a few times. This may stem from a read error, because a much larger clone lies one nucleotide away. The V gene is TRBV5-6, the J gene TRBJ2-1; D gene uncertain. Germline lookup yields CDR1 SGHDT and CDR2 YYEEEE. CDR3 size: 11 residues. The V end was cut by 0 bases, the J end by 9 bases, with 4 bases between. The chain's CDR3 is CASSLGSEQFF. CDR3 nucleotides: TGTGCCAGCAGCTTGGGGTCTGAGCAGTTCTTC.

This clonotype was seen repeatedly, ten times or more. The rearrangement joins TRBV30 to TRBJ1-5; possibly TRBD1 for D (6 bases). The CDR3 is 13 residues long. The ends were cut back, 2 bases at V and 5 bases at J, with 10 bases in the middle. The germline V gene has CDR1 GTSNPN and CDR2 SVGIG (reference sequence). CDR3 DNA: TGTGCCTGGAGTCCACAGGGAGATCAGCCCCAGCATTTT. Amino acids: CAWSPQGDQPQHF.

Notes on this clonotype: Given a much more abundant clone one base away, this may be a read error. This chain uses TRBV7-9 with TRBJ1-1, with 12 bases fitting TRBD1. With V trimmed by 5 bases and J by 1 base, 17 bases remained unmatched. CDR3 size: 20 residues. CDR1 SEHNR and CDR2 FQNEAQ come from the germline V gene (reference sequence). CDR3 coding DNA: TGTGCCAGCAGCGGGCGCTGGGACAGGGGGCGCGAAGATCCGAACACTGAAGCTTTCTTT. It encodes CASSGRWDRGREDPNTEAFF.

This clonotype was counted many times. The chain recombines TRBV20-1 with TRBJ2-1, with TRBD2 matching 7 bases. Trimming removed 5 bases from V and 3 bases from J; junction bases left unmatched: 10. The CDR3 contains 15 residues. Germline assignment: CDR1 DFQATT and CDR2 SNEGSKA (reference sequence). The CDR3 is CSAPQGLEGYNEQFF. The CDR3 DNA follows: TGCAGTGCTCCCCAAGGACTAGAAGGCTACAATGAGCAGTTCTTC.

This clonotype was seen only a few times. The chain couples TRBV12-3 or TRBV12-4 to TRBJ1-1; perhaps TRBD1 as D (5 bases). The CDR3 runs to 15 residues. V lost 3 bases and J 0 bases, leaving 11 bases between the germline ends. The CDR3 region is CASSFPGILNTEAFF. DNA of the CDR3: TGTGCCAGCAGTTTCCCAGGGATACTGAACACTGAAGCTTTCTTT.

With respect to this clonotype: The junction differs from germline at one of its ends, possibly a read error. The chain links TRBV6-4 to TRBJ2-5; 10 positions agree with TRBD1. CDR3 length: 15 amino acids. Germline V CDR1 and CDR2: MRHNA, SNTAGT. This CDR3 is CASRFDRGQQATQYF. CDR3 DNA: TGTGCCAGCAGGTTTGACAGGGGGCAACAAGCGACCCAGTACTTC.

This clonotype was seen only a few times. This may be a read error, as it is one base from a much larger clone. The DNA for the CDR3 is TGTTCCAGCACCCTTTCCGCAACGAGGGAAAAACTGTTTTTT. Encoded protein: CSSTLSATREKLFF. J is TRBJ1-4 and V is TRBV5-5, with D hard to call. The CDR3 runs to 14 residues. Looked up from germline, CDR1 is SGHKS and CDR2 is YYEKEE (reference sequence).

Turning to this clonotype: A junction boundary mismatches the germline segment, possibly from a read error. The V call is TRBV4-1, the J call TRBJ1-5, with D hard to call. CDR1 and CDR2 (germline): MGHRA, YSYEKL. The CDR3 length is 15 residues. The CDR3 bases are TGCGCCAGCAGCCAAGGCGGCGGAGCCAATCAGCCCCGGCATTTT. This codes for CASSQGGGANQPRHF.

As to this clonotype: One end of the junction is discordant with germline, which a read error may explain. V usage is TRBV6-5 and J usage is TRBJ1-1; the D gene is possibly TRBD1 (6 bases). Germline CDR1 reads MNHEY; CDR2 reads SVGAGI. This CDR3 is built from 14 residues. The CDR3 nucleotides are TGTGTCGCCAGGGGACAACCGTGGAACATTGAAGCTTTCTTT. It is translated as CVARGQPWNIEAFF.

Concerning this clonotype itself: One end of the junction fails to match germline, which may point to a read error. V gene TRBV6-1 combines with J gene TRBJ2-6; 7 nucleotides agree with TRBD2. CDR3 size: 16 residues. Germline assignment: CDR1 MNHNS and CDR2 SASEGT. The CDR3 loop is CASSERSESGTNLLTF. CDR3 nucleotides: TGTGCCAGCAGTGAACGGTCCGAGAGCGGGACCAACCTCCTGACTTTC.

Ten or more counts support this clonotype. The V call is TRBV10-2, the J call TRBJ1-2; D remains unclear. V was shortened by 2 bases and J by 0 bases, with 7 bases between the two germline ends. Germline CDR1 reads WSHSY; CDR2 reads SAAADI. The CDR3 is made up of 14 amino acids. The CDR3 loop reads CASSESRSNYGYTF. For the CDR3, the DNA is TGCGCCAGCAGTGAGAGCAGATCTAACTATGGCTACACCTTC.

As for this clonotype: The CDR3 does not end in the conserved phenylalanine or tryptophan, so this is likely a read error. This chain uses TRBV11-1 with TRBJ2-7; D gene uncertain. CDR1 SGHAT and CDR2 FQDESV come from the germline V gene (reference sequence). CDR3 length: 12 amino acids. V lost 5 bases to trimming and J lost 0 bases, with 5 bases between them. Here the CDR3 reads CASSPDSYEQYI. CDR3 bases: TGTGCCAGCAGCCCTGACTCCTACGAGCAGTACATC.

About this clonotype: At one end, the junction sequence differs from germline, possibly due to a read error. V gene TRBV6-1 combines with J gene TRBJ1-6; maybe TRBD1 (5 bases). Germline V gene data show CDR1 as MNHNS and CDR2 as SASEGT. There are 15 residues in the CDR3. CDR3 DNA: TGTGCCGGCAGTGAAGGGGTCGTCGGGAACTCACCCCTCCACTTT. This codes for CAGSEGVVGNSPLHF.

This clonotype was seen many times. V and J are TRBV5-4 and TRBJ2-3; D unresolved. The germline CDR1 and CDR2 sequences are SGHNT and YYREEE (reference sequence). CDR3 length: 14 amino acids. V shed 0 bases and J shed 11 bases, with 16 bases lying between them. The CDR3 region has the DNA TGTGCCAGCAGCTTGGTCGGGTCCATCTCCCGGCAGTATTTT. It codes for CASSLVGSISRQYF.

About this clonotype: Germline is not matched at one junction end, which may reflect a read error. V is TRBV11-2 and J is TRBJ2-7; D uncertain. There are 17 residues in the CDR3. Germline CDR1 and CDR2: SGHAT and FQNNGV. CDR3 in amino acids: CTSSLIGNKKVSYEQYF. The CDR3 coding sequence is TGTACCAGCAGCTTGATTGGTAATAAGAAGGTCTCCTACGAGCAGTACTTC.

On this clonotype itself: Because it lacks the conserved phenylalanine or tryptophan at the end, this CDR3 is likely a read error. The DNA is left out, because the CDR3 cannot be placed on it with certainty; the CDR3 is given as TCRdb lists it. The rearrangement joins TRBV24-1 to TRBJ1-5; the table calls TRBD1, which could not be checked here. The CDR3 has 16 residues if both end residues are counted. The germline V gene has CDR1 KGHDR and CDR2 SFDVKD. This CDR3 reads CATSDSDSRVDQPQHY.

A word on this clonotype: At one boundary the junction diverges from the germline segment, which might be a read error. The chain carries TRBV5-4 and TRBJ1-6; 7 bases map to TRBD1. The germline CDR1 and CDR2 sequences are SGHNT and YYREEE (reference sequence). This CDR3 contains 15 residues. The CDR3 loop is CPSSFEDRVNSPLHF. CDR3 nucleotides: TGTCCCAGCAGCTTCGAAGACAGGGTTAATTCACCCCTCCACTTT.

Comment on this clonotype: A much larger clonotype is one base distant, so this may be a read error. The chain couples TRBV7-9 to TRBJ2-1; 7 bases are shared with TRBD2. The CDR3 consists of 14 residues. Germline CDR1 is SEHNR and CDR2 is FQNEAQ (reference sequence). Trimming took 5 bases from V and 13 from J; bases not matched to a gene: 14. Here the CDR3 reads CASSTGTNGVTQFF. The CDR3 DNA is TGTGCCAGCAGCACCGGGACTAACGGGGTAACCCAGTTCTTC.